These T cell receptor beta chains were read from a single sample in a study of blood T cells in healthy people across ages. MiXCR, run by TCRdb on the 5' RACE reads, gives a single entry per CDR3 protein. Among about 810,000 distinct CDR3 sequences listed, roughly 40% were seen once. Sequencing used blood. The source is a man between 18 and 29 years old in good health. CDR3s include the opening cysteine and the closing phenylalanine or tryptophan. The order of the fields is J gene, clone size, V gene, CDR3 length, CDR3 protein. Not every row has a clone size; where given, it reads once, few, many or a size class.

j_call: TRBJ2-2
clone_size: once
v_call: TRBV4-1
cdr3_length: 13
cdr3_aa: CASSNRGRGELFF

j_call: TRBJ1-2
clone_size: many
v_call: TRBV5-1
cdr3_length: 15
cdr3_aa: CASSLGHRLPSGYTF

j_call: TRBJ1-1
clone_size: NA
v_call: TRBV30
cdr3_length: 13
cdr3_aa: CAWSQNRGTEAFF

j_call: TRBJ2-5
clone_size: NA
v_call: TRBV27
cdr3_length: 13
cdr3_aa: CASSRDITTGGYF

j_call: TRBJ2-3
clone_size: NA
v_call: TRBV4-3
cdr3_length: 12
cdr3_aa: CASSQGDDTQYF

j_call: TRBJ1-1
clone_size: NA
v_call: TRBV5-6
cdr3_length: 15
cdr3_aa: CASSAAYGVNTEAFF

j_call: TRBJ2-1
clone_size: many
v_call: TRBV28
cdr3_length: 13
cdr3_aa: CASSPPSLNEQFF

j_call: TRBJ1-2
clone_size: many
v_call: TRBV12-3/TRBV12-4
cdr3_length: 11
cdr3_aa: CASRIGGGYTF

j_call: TRBJ2-5
clone_size: NA
v_call: TRBV4-1
cdr3_length: 18
cdr3_aa: CASSQETIGTGSQETQYF

j_call: TRBJ2-3
clone_size: NA
v_call: TRBV12-3/TRBV12-4
cdr3_length: 14
cdr3_aa: CASSRTPSADTQYF

j_call: TRBJ1-1
clone_size: NA
v_call: TRBV20-1
cdr3_length: 13
cdr3_aa: CSARARTASEAFF

j_call: TRBJ2-7
clone_size: few
v_call: TRBV12-3/TRBV12-4
cdr3_length: 14
cdr3_aa: CASSSGRGNYEQYF

j_call: TRBJ1-2
clone_size: many
v_call: TRBV29-1
cdr3_length: 12
cdr3_aa: CGGGALAYGYTF

j_call: TRBJ1-1
clone_size: NA
v_call: TRBV12-3/TRBV12-4
cdr3_length: 16
cdr3_aa: CASTLGDRGTNTEAFF

j_call: TRBJ1-5
clone_size: few
v_call: TRBV4-3
cdr3_length: 14
cdr3_aa: CASSQGAGYQPQHF

j_call: TRBJ1-2
clone_size: few
v_call: TRBV12-3/TRBV12-4
cdr3_length: 14
cdr3_aa: CASRSGLLSGGYTF

j_call: TRBJ1-1
clone_size: NA
v_call: TRBV29-1
cdr3_length: 13
cdr3_aa: CSVDPQGATEAFF

j_call: TRBJ2-1
clone_size: few
v_call: TRBV7-2
cdr3_length: 11
cdr3_aa: CASSPLFEQFF

j_call: TRBJ1-5
clone_size: few
v_call: TRBV29-1
cdr3_length: 12
cdr3_aa: CSVAQGNQPQHF

j_call: TRBJ1-1
clone_size: few
v_call: TRBV20-1
cdr3_length: 16
cdr3_aa: CSARVGTGEGSTEAFF

j_call: TRBJ1-6
clone_size: NA
v_call: TRBV5-1
cdr3_length: 15
cdr3_aa: CASSLPGQGNSPLHF

j_call: TRBJ2-3
clone_size: NA
v_call: TRBV5-1
cdr3_length: 15
cdr3_aa: CASSLDGTGKDTQYF

j_call: TRBJ2-1
clone_size: NA
v_call: TRBV9
cdr3_length: 13
cdr3_aa: CASSAEGGDEQFF

j_call: TRBJ1-2
clone_size: NA
v_call: TRBV27
cdr3_length: 15
cdr3_aa: CASSTRDRGVYGYTF

j_call: TRBJ2-2
clone_size: few
v_call: TRBV5-1
cdr3_length: 17
cdr3_aa: CASSLASSGGLVGELFF

j_call: TRBJ1-1
clone_size: few
v_call: TRBV29-1
cdr3_length: 11
cdr3_aa: CSVVRNTEAFF

j_call: TRBJ1-2
clone_size: NA
v_call: TRBV5-1
cdr3_length: 16
cdr3_aa: CASSLFSGQFDYGYTF

j_call: TRBJ2-5
clone_size: NA
v_call: TRBV3-1
cdr3_length: 14
cdr3_aa: CASSQEASEETQYF

j_call: TRBJ1-1
clone_size: many
v_call: TRBV10-3
cdr3_length: 13
cdr3_aa: CAISLIPNTEAFF

j_call: TRBJ1-5
clone_size: few
v_call: TRBV6-2/TRBV6-3
cdr3_length: 16
cdr3_aa: CASSYPKGVGDQPQHF

j_call: TRBJ1-5
clone_size: NA
v_call: TRBV10-3
cdr3_length: 14
cdr3_aa: CAISDVGENQPQHF

j_call: TRBJ1-2
clone_size: once
v_call: TRBV10-3
cdr3_length: 15
cdr3_aa: CAIRPKPDSSYGYTF

j_call: TRBJ1-1
clone_size: NA
v_call: TRBV7-2
cdr3_length: 16
cdr3_aa: CASSLGFRRLNTEAFF

j_call: TRBJ2-5
clone_size: many
v_call: TRBV4-2
cdr3_length: 16
cdr3_aa: CASSQELTRVSETQYF

j_call: TRBJ1-2
clone_size: few
v_call: TRBV12-3/TRBV12-4
cdr3_length: 13
cdr3_aa: CASRVTGAYGYTF

j_call: TRBJ2-3
clone_size: few
v_call: TRBV4-1
cdr3_length: 13
cdr3_aa: CASSRKVLGRQYF

j_call: TRBJ2-3
clone_size: few
v_call: TRBV12-3/TRBV12-4
cdr3_length: 15
cdr3_aa: CASSHGTHGADTQYF

j_call: TRBJ1-4
clone_size: few
v_call: TRBV4-1
cdr3_length: 14
cdr3_aa: CASSPDELNEKLFF

j_call: TRBJ2-1
clone_size: many
v_call: TRBV20-1
cdr3_length: 15
cdr3_aa: CSARLLPSSLNEQFF

j_call: TRBJ2-5
clone_size: many
v_call: TRBV29-1
cdr3_length: 14
cdr3_aa: CSADGSGLQETQYF

j_call: TRBJ1-5
clone_size: few
v_call: TRBV2
cdr3_length: 13
cdr3_aa: CASNPTGDQPQHF

j_call: NA
clone_size: NA
v_call: TRBV6-5
cdr3_length: 15
cdr3_aa: CASSYHAAQRSEQYF

j_call: NA
clone_size: NA
v_call: TRBV5-4
cdr3_length: 15
cdr3_aa: CASSSDRGFQETQFF

j_call: TRBJ1-2
clone_size: many
v_call: TRBV7-9
cdr3_length: 14
cdr3_aa: CASSLVSGDYGYTF

j_call: TRBJ2-5
clone_size: few
v_call: TRBV5-1
cdr3_length: 11
cdr3_aa: CASSLTKTQYF

j_call: TRBJ2-3
clone_size: NA
v_call: TRBV11-1
cdr3_length: 13
cdr3_aa: CAGSLVGADTQYF

j_call: TRBJ2-5
clone_size: NA
v_call: TRBV5-6
cdr3_length: 14
cdr3_aa: CASKDSGGEETQYF

j_call: TRBJ2-5
clone_size: NA
v_call: TRBV12-5
cdr3_length: 17
cdr3_aa: CASGSTGTSGGQETQYF

j_call: TRBJ2-3
clone_size: NA
v_call: TRBV6-4
cdr3_length: 13
cdr3_aa: CASSDLVGGTQYF

j_call: TRBJ1-1
clone_size: NA
v_call: TRBV18
cdr3_length: 16
cdr3_aa: CASSPAGVGLNTEAFF

j_call: TRBJ2-7
clone_size: NA
v_call: TRBV30
cdr3_length: 15
cdr3_aa: CAWSKGVSSTYEQYF

j_call: TRBJ2-3
clone_size: few
v_call: TRBV12-3/TRBV12-4
cdr3_length: 13
cdr3_aa: CASSLTSARAQYF

j_call: TRBJ1-1
clone_size: NA
v_call: TRBV7-9
cdr3_length: 14
cdr3_aa: CAAGRQVRSTEAFF